Listed below are T cell receptor beta chains from one sample, sequenced in a study of blood T cell repertoires in COVID-19. TCRdb's copy holds only in-frame clones and misses some; the assay was immunoSEQ multiplex PCR. The sample holds approximately 110,000 clones, 86% seen once. The sequenced material came from peripheral blood. These receptors were obtained from a human donor in a cohort sampled during active COVID-19. CDR3s include the opening cysteine and the closing phenylalanine or tryptophan. The D gene is left open where the match is weak. Clone size, where shown, is once, few, many, or a class for clones that have expanded.

V gene	J gene	clone size	D gene	CDR3 DNA	CDR3 protein
TRBV28	TRBJ2-4	NA	TRBD1	TGTGCCAGCAGTTCTGGAGGACAGGGTAACAAAAACATTCAGTACTTC	CASSSGGQGNKNIQYF
TRBV5-1	TRBJ2-7	NA	TRBD1	TGCGCCAGCAGTCAACAGGGGGTCTACGAGCAGTACTTC	CASSQQGVYEQYF
TRBV7-2	TRBJ2-7	NA	TRBD1	TGTGCCAGCAGCGGACAGGGGCGTATCTCCTACGAGCAGTACTTC	CASSGQGRISYEQYF
TRBV28	TRBJ2-6	NA	NA	TGTGCCAGCAGAAGAGGGAGTTCGGCTGGGGCCAACGTCCTGACTTTC	CASRRGSSAGANVLTF
TRBV5-1	TRBJ2-3	once	NA	TGCGCCAGCAGCCGGGACATAGGCACAGATACGCAGTATTTT	CASSRDIGTDTQYF
TRBV30	TRBJ1-1	NA	NA	TGTGCCTGGAGTTTGTCAGAAGGGGCTGAAGCTTTCTTT	CAWSLSEGAEAFF
TRBV6-5	TRBJ1-4	few	NA	TGTGCCAGCAGTAGACAAAGGGGAACTAATGAAAAACTGTTTTTT	CASSRQRGTNEKLFF
TRBV4-3	TRBJ1-2	NA	NA	TGCGCCAGCAGCCAGGTACAGGGAGTTAACTATGGCTACACCTTC	CASSQVQGVNYGYTF
TRBV5-8	TRBJ2-3	NA	TRBD2	TGTGCCAGCAGCTTGGGGTCGGCTAGCGGGATCAGCACAGATACGCAGTATTTT	CASSLGSASGISTDTQYF
TRBV2	TRBJ2-2	NA	NA	TGTGCCAGCAGTGGAACGGTCGCGAACACCGGGGAGCTGTTTTTT	CASSGTVANTGELFF
TRBV19	TRBJ2-7	few	NA	TGTGCCAGTAAGGTTACTGCGGCATTATACGAGCAGTACTTC	CASKVTAALYEQYF
TRBV5-1	TRBJ2-2	NA	NA	TGCGCCAGCAGCTCTTCGGACTCCCTCGACACCGGGGAGCTGTTTTTT	CASSSSDSLDTGELFF
TRBV9	TRBJ2-7	NA	TRBD2	TGTGCCAGCAGCGTACTAGCGGGAGGGCGCGAGCAGTACTTC	CASSVLAGGREQYF
TRBV12-5	TRBJ2-1	NA	TRBD2	TGTGCTAGTGGTTTGGTCACCCTACTCCTAGCGGGAGGCTCCTACAATGAGCAGTTCTTC	CASGLVTLLLAGGSYNEQFF
TRBV29-1	TRBJ2-1	NA	NA	TGCAGCGTGTGGACAGTTAGCTCCTACAATGAGCAGTTCTTC	CSVWTVSSYNEQFF
TRBV4-3	TRBJ2-1	NA	TRBD2	TGCGCCAGCAGCCAAGCCAGGGAGGGTTATGAGCAGTTCTTC	CASSQAREGYEQFF
TRBV7-9	TRBJ2-1	NA	TRBD2	TGTGCCAGCAGCTTTTCTAGCGGGTACTCCTACAATGAGCAGTTCTTC	CASSFSSGYSYNEQFF
TRBV7-2	TRBJ1-5	few	NA	TGTGCCAGCAGCCAAGGGGGGGCGTGGGGAAATCAGCCCCAGCATTTT	CASSQGGAWGNQPQHF
TRBV5-1	TRBJ2-7	NA	TRBD2	TGCGCCAGCAGCTTAAGCGGGATAGTCGTCTACGAGCAGTACTTC	CASSLSGIVVYEQYF
TRBV6-2/TRBV6-3	TRBJ1-6	few	NA	TGTGCCAGCAGCCACTCGGGACTCTTCTCCTATAATTCACCCCTCCACTTT	CASSHSGLFSYNSPLHF
TRBV3-1/TRBV3-2	TRBJ2-3	NA	NA	TGTGCCAGCAGCCATAGAACCAGGGGTAGCGGCACAGATACGCAGTATTTT	CASSHRTRGSGTDTQYF
TRBV9	TRBJ2-3	once	TRBD2	TGTGCCAGCAGCGCCCCGCGGGGGGAGCGGAGGCCCCTCACAGATACGCAGTATTTT	CASSAPRGERRPLTDTQYF
TRBV7-2	TRBJ1-2	NA	NA	TGTGCCAGCAGTTCCTATTCCGACCCCGGAGGAGGCTACACCTTC	CASSSYSDPGGGYTF
TRBV25-1	TRBJ2-4	NA	TRBD1	TGTGCCAGCAGTGAGTCTGGACAGGGGCGAATTCAGTACTTC	CASSESGQGRIQYF
TRBV4-1	TRBJ1-4	NA	NA	TGCGCCAGCAGCCGATTAGGGGCGCTAAATGAAAAACTGTTTTTT	CASSRLGALNEKLFF
TRBV30	TRBJ2-1	NA	NA	TGTGCCTGGAGTGTACGCGGCGAGCAGTTCTTC	CAWSVRGEQFF
TRBV3-1/TRBV3-2	TRBJ2-5	few	NA	TGTGCCAGCAGCCCAAGGCTAGGAAATCAAGAGACCCAGTACTTC	CASSPRLGNQETQYF
TRBV13	TRBJ2-6	NA	NA	TGTGCCAGCAGCTTAGGCCTTGATCAGGTCTCTGGGGCCAACGTCCTGACTTTC	CASSLGLDQVSGANVLTF
TRBV5-1	TRBJ1-1	NA	TRBD1	TGCGCCAGCAGCTTCTCGGGACAGGGGGGCACTGAAGCTTTCTTT	CASSFSGQGGTEAFF
TRBV30	TRBJ1-3	NA	TRBD1	TGTGCCTGGAGTGTACTTTATTTGACGGACAGGGGAATGCTTCCCCGGAACACCATATATTTT	CAWSVLYLTDRGMLPRNTIYF